Reported below is one T cell receptor beta chain. The sample is drawn from a study of cytomegalovirus exposure and HLA in healthy donors. Sequencing was performed with immunoSEQ multiplex PCR; in TCRdb, only in-frame clones are kept and a portion is missing. The table lists around 190,000 clones, approximately 89% of them singletons, with about 7.2% in the top ten. The TCR was taken from a young man in good health and CMV-seropositive. Sequenced sample: PBMCs.

DNA for the CDR3: TGTGCCAGCAGCTTGGATCCGGGGATGGGTAATGAAAAACTGTTTTTT. Translation: CASSLDPGMGNEKLFF. V and J are TRBV5-4 and TRBJ1-4; D is unresolved. V was trimmed by 0 bases and J by 4 bases, leaving 13 bases between them. The CDR3 length is 16 residues. Germline V gives CDR1 SGHNT, CDR2 YYREEE (reference sequence).